One sample yielded the 11 T cell receptor beta chains listed below, sequenced in a study of quantifying T cell responses using KT2 cells (dated by TCRdb to between 2016 and 2019). A note on the overall study: RNA was DNase-treated and reverse transcribed with TCR alpha and beta constant-region primers, mostly using SuperScript III.

Libraries were prepared through UMI-ligation and nested PCR. Data came from an Illumina MiSeq. A single-stranded oligonucleotide bearing the Illumina SP2 sequence and a UMI was ligated to the 3' end of the cDNA with T4 RNA ligase 1. PCR1 ran around 4 cycles (98°C 15 s, 69°C 30 s, 72°C 40 s); the beta primer was an equimolar mix of RC1.1 and RC1.2 covering TRBC1 and TRBC2. The raw public data were reprocessed by TCRdb itself: fastp quality trimming at Q25, MiXCR clonotype calling, in-frame beta chains only. One record per CDR3 amino acid sequence lists the most common genes and DNA. The sample records around 56,000 distinct CDR3 sequences, roughly an eighth of which are singletons. Roughly 9.5% of the sample comes from the top ten. The sample was PBMCs spiked with cells of the T cell clone KT2. The source is a human donor.

In its sample, this clonotype was seen many times. J is TRBJ1-4 and V is TRBV12-3 or TRBV12-4, with TRBD1 matching over 8 bases. The CDR3 is 16 amino acids. V trimming: 6 bases; J trimming: 2 bases; junction bases outside the gene matches: 8. The CDR3 nucleotides read TGTGCCAGCAGACCAGGACAGGGAACGACTAATGAAAAACTGTTTTTT. Its protein is CASRPGQGTTNEKLFF.

The rearrangement uses TRBV28 and TRBJ2-7; 9 bases are shared with TRBD1. In germline, CDR1 is MDHEN, CDR2 SYDVKM. The CDR3 runs 15 residues. The ends lost 5 bases at V and 6 bases at J; junction bases unmatched: 11. The CDR3 region has the DNA TGTGCCAGCAGTCCTGGGACAGGGATCACCCTCGAGCAGTACTTC. Translating it yields CASSPGTGITLEQYF.

This clonotype was seen a handful of times. The chain couples TRBV7-3 to TRBJ2-1, with 10 bases identical to TRBD2. CDR3 length: 16 amino acids. With V trimmed by 4 bases and J by 10 bases, 13 bases remained unmatched. Per the germline V gene, CDR1 is SGHTA and CDR2 is FQGTGA. The CDR3 sequence: CASSYTGGTSASEQFF. CDR3 sequence (DNA): TGTGCCAGCAGCTATACAGGGGGGACTAGCGCAAGCGAGCAGTTCTTC.

This clonotype was observed at least ten times. The chain is built from TRBV12-3 or TRBV12-4 and TRBJ1-6, with D maybe TRBD1 (5 bases). Between the trimmed V and J ends, which lost 3 bases and 14 bases, there was a span of 11 bases. The CDR3 loop spans 12 amino acids. The CDR3 coding sequence is TGTGCCAGCAGTTTTTCGGGGCTGGCCCTCCACTTT. It codes for CASSFSGLALHF.

This clonotype has a count of ten or more. V and J are TRBV6-5 and TRBJ2-7; tentative D call: TRBD2 (6 bases). V was shortened by 9 bases and J by 4 bases, with 19 bases between the two germline ends. Germline V gene sequence: CDR1 MNHEY, CDR2 SVGAGI. The CDR3 loop spans 14 amino acids. The CDR3 is CASRESGGGYEQYF. DNA of the CDR3: TGTGCCAGTAGGGAGTCTGGGGGAGGTTACGAGCAGTACTTC.

This clonotype was counted a few times. The CDR3 sequence is CAWSPRPREGNTIYF. CDR3 coding DNA: TGTGCCTGGAGCCCCAGACCGAGGGAAGGAAACACCATATATTTT. This chain joins TRBV30 and TRBJ1-3; D call uncertain. Trimming removed 3 bases from V and 4 bases from J, with 16 bases in between. This CDR3 is built from 15 residues. CDR1 GTSNPN and CDR2 SVGIG come from the germline V gene (reference sequence).

The table lists this clonotype with a few counts. The genes are TRBV7-8 and TRBJ1-2; D remains ambiguous. Germline V gives CDR1 SGHVS, CDR2 FQNEAQ. The CDR3 spans 13 residues. V lost 1 base and J 2 bases, leaving 5 bases between the germline ends. CDR3 sequence (DNA): TGTGCCAGCAGCTTAGGTCTGAACTATGGCTACACCTTC. Translated, it gives CASSLGLNYGYTF.

This clonotype was detected ten times or more. The chain joins TRBV11-2 to TRBJ1-2, with D tentatively TRBD1 (5 bases). The CDR3 extends over 16 amino acids. Germline assignment: CDR1 SGHAT and CDR2 FQNNGV. V dropped 2 bases and J dropped 3 bases, with 16 bases sitting between them. Here the CDR3 reads CASSLIKDSGHYGYTF. CDR3 nucleotide sequence: TGTGCCAGCAGCTTAATTAAGGACTCGGGGCACTATGGCTACACCTTC.

This clonotype has just a few counts. The rearrangement links TRBV20-1 to TRBJ2-2; TRBD2 might be the D (5 bases). The CDR3 runs to 15 residues. V lost 6 bases and J lost 4, with 18 bases in between. Per the germline V gene, CDR1 is DFQATT and CDR2 is SNEGSKA (reference sequence). The CDR3 sequence: CSAPAVAGGTGELFF. CDR3 bases: TGCAGTGCCCCCGCAGTGGCAGGAGGCACCGGGGAGCTGTTTTTT.

This clonotype was seen a few times. V usage is TRBV20-1 and J usage is TRBJ2-3; weak D call: TRBD1 (6 bases). This CDR3 is 16 amino acids long. Trimming took off 3 bases at V and 0 bases at J, with 16 bases between the two ends. CDR1 DFQATT and CDR2 SNEGSKA come from the germline V gene (reference sequence). The CDR3 nucleotides are TGCAGTGCTAGTGTGGGGGCGGCTTTCAGCACAGATACGCAGTATTTT. This codes for CSASVGAAFSTDTQYF.

This chain connects TRBV18 to TRBJ1-4; 7 bases align to TRBD1. Losses at the gene ends were 1 base for V and 0 bases for J; bases not matched to a gene: 11. CDR3 length: 19 residues. Germline CDR1 is KGHSH and CDR2 is LQKENI. Written as DNA, the CDR3 is TGTGCCAGCTCACCACTTCCTAGGGGGCCCCGGACAACTAATGAAAAACTGTTTTTT. It is translated as CASSPLPRGPRTTNEKLFF.